The rows below give T cell receptor beta chains drawn from one sample of a study of blood T cell repertoires in COVID-19. Only in-frame clones appear in the TCRdb table, and some are missing; sequencing was by immunoSEQ multiplex PCR. The sample includes about 95,000 clones, approximately 81% seen only once; the top ten take more than 20%. The sample comprised peripheral blood. These receptors were obtained from a man aged 80 or over with active or convalescent COVID-19. Each CDR3 is given without its conserved first and last residue. The order of the fields is CDR3 protein, V gene.

CDR3aa: ASRHGVGYGYT; v_gene: TRBV28
CDR3aa: ASSLRGANTGELF; v_gene: TRBV4-1
CDR3aa: ASSQNRGTGTSGAF; v_gene: TRBV7-6
CDR3aa: ASGGAWGASLGEQY; v_gene: TRBV6-6
CDR3aa: ASSSREAGIYEQY; v_gene: TRBV13
CDR3aa: ASSAGQGKEKLF; v_gene: TRBV5-1
CDR3aa: ATRRVNTEAF; v_gene: TRBV12-3/TRBV12-4
CDR3aa: ASRASGAPTGELF; v_gene: TRBV7-2
CDR3aa: SASSSGGPIGETQY; v_gene: TRBV20-1
CDR3aa: ASSPGQGYHEQY; v_gene: TRBV5-1
CDR3aa: ASSGSYNMLLGETQY; v_gene: TRBV6-1
CDR3aa: SVAQANQPQH; v_gene: TRBV29-1
CDR3aa: ASSLSEVTEAF; v_gene: TRBV11-2
CDR3aa: ASSPFGGTDNEQF; v_gene: TRBV18
CDR3aa: ASSLAFDRTHTGELF; v_gene: TRBV7-2
CDR3aa: AGSTSASTDTQY; v_gene: TRBV9
CDR3aa: ASSSRQGGDEQY; v_gene: TRBV19
CDR3aa: AISDSSSSPLH; v_gene: TRBV10-3
CDR3aa: ASSRWGEGNYGYT; v_gene: TRBV5-1
CDR3aa: ASSQRPTGSNQPQH; v_gene: TRBV7-8
CDR3aa: ASSRFDRGTYNEQF; v_gene: TRBV4-1
CDR3aa: ASSPEPHSYEQY; v_gene: TRBV11-2
CDR3aa: ASSLDEASGGALEQF; v_gene: TRBV5-1
CDR3aa: ASGKDYGGGNTIY; v_gene: TRBV6-5